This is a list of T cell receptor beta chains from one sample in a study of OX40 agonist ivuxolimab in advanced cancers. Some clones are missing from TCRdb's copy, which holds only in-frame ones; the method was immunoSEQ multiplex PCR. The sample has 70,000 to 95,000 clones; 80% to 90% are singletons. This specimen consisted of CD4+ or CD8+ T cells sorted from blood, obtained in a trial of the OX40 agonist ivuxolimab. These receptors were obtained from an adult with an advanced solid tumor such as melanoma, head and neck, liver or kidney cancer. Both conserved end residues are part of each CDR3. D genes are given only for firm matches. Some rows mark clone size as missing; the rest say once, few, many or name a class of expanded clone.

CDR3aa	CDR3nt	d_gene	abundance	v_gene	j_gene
CASSSSADSTDTQYF	TGTGCCAGCAGTTCGAGTGCCGATAGCACAGATACGCAGTATTTT	-	-	TRBV5-4	TRBJ2-3
CASSRTVYQETQYF	TGTGCCAGCAGCCGAACAGTGTACCAAGAGACCCAGTACTTC	-	-	TRBV7-8	TRBJ2-5
CSVEEGSRGHEQYF	TGCAGCGTTGAAGAAGGGTCTCGGGGGCACGAGCAGTACTTC	-	-	TRBV29-1	TRBJ2-7
CASSPLSSNQPQHF	TGTGCCAGCAGCCCACTCAGTAGCAATCAGCCCCAGCATTTT	-	-	TRBV5-5	TRBJ1-5
CASTRTARGDTQYF	TGTGCCAGCACCCGGACAGCGCGGGGGGATACGCAGTATTTT	-	-	TRBV2	TRBJ2-3
CASSLGGYSTDTQYF	TGCGCCAGCAGCCTTGGGGGTTACAGCACAGATACGCAGTATTTT	-	-	TRBV5-1	TRBJ2-3
CASGRGTVLNEQYF	TGTGCCAGTGGGAGAGGGACAGTTCTAAACGAGCAGTACTTC	TRBD1	-	TRBV19	TRBJ2-7
CASSNRLAGRETQYF	TGTGCCAGTAGTAACCGACTAGCGGGCCGAGAGACCCAGTACTTC	TRBD2	-	TRBV19	TRBJ2-5
CASSRQGFDYGYTF	TGTGCCAGCAGCAGGCAGGGGTTTGACTATGGCTACACCTTC	-	-	TRBV5-4	TRBJ1-2
CASTKTGYQETQYF	TGTGCCAGCACCAAGACAGGGTACCAAGAGACCCAGTACTTC	TRBD1	-	TRBV6-6	TRBJ2-5
CASSPASSGRGNEQFF	TGTGCCAGCAGTCCAGCGAGTAGCGGGAGAGGCAATGAGCAGTTCTTC	TRBD2	-	TRBV28	TRBJ2-1
CASGQPGRLSYEQYF	TGTGCCAGCGGCCAGCCGGGACGGCTCTCCTACGAGCAGTACTTC	-	-	TRBV19	TRBJ2-7
CASGTGGFIDTQYF	TGTGCCAGTGGGACAGGGGGCTTTATAGATACGCAGTATTTT	TRBD1	-	TRBV19	TRBJ2-3
CASSPPLGTSGSYEQYF	TGTGCCAGCAGTCCACCCCTTGGGACTAGCGGCTCCTACGAGCAGTACTTC	TRBD2	-	TRBV28	TRBJ2-7
CASSASGGYTDTQYF	TGTGCCAGCAGTGCTAGCGGGGGGTACACAGATACGCAGTATTTT	TRBD2	-	TRBV2	TRBJ2-3
CAWSPGFQAGYTF	TGTGCCTGGAGTCCGGGCTTTCAAGCCGGCTACACCTTC	-	-	TRBV30	TRBJ1-2
CASSWTSGGNTGELFF	TGCGCCAGCAGCTGGACTAGCGGGGGTAATACCGGGGAGCTGTTTTTT	TRBD2	-	TRBV5-1	TRBJ2-2
CASSPITERDYGYTF	TGTGCCAGCTCACCAATTACAGAACGCGACTATGGCTACACCTTC	-	-	TRBV18	TRBJ1-2
CATNRGTEAFF	TGTGCTACGAACAGGGGCACTGAAGCTTTCTTT	TRBD1	-	TRBV6-5	TRBJ1-1
CASSSDSYGYTF	TGTGCCAGCAGCTCCGACAGTTATGGCTACACCTTC	-	-	TRBV5-4	TRBJ1-2
CASSIRLDYEQYF	TGTGCCAGTAGTATTAGGTTGGACTACGAGCAGTACTTC	-	-	TRBV19	TRBJ2-7
CASSLSVSGGTDTQYF	TGTGCCAGCAGCTTGAGTGTTAGCGGCGGCACAGATACGCAGTATTTT	-	once	TRBV5-5	TRBJ2-3
CASSLGAVVGTEAFF	TGCGCCAGCAGCTTGGGGGCAGTAGTAGGAACTGAAGCTTTCTTT	-	-	TRBV5-1	TRBJ1-1
CASSSKGLRDNEQFF	TGTGCCAGTAGTAGTAAGGGCCTCCGTGACAATGAGCAGTTCTTC	-	-	TRBV19	TRBJ2-1
CASSAGDREGPQHF	TGTGCCAGCAGCGCTGGGGACAGGGAAGGGCCCCAGCATTTT	TRBD1	-	TRBV7-2	TRBJ1-5
CASSPTLSYNSPLHF	TGTGCCAGCAGCCCAACTCTGAGCTATAATTCACCCCTCCACTTT	-	-	TRBV9	TRBJ1-6
CASSLDRGLYQPQHF	TGTGCCAGCAGCTTGGACAGGGGGCTATATCAGCCCCAGCATTTT	TRBD1	-	TRBV7-2	TRBJ1-5
CASSFRTGTEAFF	TGTGCCAGCAGTTTCCGGACGGGCACTGAAGCTTTCTTT	-	-	TRBV9	TRBJ1-1
CASSLNSQGYGYTF	TGTGCCAGCAGCTTAAATTCCCAGGGTTATGGCTACACCTTC	-	-	TRBV11-3	TRBJ1-2
CASSLEYRGRDTF	TGTGCCAGCAGCTTAGAATACAGGGGGCGCGACACCTTC	TRBD1	-	TRBV7-2	TRBJ1-2
CASSQDWGWSYGYTF	TGCGCCAGCAGCCAAGACTGGGGGTGGAGCTATGGCTACACCTTC	-	few	TRBV4-1	TRBJ1-2
CASTLDSQGNQPQHF	TGTGCCAGTACCCTTGACAGCCAGGGCAATCAGCCCCAGCATTTT	-	once	TRBV19	TRBJ1-5
CASSLPYRGGTEAFF	TGTGCCAGCAGCTTGCCCTACAGGGGTGGCACTGAAGCTTTCTTT	TRBD1	-	TRBV5-4	TRBJ1-1
CASSLAGFPPLHF	TGTGCCAGCAGCTTAGCAGGGTTCCCACCCCTCCACTTT	-	-	TRBV7-2	TRBJ1-6
CASKRQTNEKLFF	TGTGCCAGCAAGCGACAGACTAATGAAAAACTGTTTTTT	-	few	TRBV6-1	TRBJ1-4
CASPKGAAGANVLTF	TGTGCCAGCCCAAAGGGGGCTGCTGGGGCCAACGTCCTGACTTTC	TRBD1	-	TRBV7-9	TRBJ2-6
CASSPTGGKETQYF	TGTGCCAGCAGTCCTACAGGGGGGAAAGAGACCCAGTACTTC	TRBD1	-	TRBV28	TRBJ2-5